Listed below are T cell receptor beta chains from one sample, sequenced in a study of neurological immune-mediated disorders. TCRdb independently ran MiXCR on the 5' RACE reads; one entry per CDR3 protein. The table records 40,000 to 60,000 distinct CDR3 sequences, around 3.4% of them present only once. Sequences were obtained from PBMCs. These receptors were taken from a man aged 35 to 55 with multiple sclerosis. The CDR3 runs from the conserved cysteine through the conserved F or W. D genes are given only for firm matches. Expanded clones are given a class, and other clones once, few, many or no size at all.

J gene,V gene,D gene,clone size,CDR3 protein
TRBJ1-2,TRBV3-1,.,many,CASSRDGEGYTF
TRBJ2-7,TRBV28,.,.,CASVKSPYEQYF
TRBJ2-1,TRBV7-6,TRBD2,many,CASSRGLAGAQEQFF
TRBJ1-4,TRBV20-1,.,many,CSAPPAGSNEKLFF
TRBJ1-5,TRBV5-1,TRBD1,many,CASSFTGGDQPQHF
TRBJ2-1,TRBV20-1,.,.,CSAPRGPSYNEQFF
TRBJ2-5,TRBV20-1,.,many,CSARDPRGVETQYF
TRBJ1-6,TRBV5-1,.,few,CASALWGYNSPLNF
TRBJ2-2,TRBV12-3/TRBV12-4,.,many,CASSFSGGELFF
TRBJ2-7,TRBV6-6,TRBD2,many,CAIPQRGLAYEQYF
TRBJ2-3,TRBV10-3,TRBD1,.,CAISRQGPDTQYF
TRBJ1-3,TRBV7-2,.,many,CASSSQPGNTIYF
TRBJ2-5,TRBV20-1,TRBD2,many,CSASSAGVQETQYF